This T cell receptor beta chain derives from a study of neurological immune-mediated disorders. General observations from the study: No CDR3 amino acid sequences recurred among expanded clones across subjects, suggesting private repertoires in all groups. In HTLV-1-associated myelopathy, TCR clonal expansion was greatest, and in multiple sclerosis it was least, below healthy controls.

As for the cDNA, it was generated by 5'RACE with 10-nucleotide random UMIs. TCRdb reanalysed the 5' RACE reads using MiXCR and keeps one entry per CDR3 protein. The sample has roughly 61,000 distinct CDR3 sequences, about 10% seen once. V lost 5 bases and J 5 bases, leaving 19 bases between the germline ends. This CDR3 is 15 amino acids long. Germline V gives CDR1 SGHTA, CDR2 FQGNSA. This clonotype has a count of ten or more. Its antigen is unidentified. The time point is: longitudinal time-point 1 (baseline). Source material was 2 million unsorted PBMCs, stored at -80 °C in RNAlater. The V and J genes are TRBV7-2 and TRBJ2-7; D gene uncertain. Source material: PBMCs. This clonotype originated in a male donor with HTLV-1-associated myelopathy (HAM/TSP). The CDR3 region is CASSPNLYELDEQYF. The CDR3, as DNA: TGTGCCAGCAGCCCTAACCTTTACGAATTAGACGAGCAGTACTTC.